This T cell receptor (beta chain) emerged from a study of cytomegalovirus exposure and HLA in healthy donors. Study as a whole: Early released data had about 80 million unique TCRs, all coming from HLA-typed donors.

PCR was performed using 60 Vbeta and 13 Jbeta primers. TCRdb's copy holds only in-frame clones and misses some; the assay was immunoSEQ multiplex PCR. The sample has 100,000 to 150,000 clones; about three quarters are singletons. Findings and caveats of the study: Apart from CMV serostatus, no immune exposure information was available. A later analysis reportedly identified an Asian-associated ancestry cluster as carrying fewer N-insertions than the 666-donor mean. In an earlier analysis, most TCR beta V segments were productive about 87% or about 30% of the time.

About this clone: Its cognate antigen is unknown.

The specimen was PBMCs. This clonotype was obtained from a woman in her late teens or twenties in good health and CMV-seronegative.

CDR3 in DNA: TGTGCCAGCAGTGATTACTACGGGAATAATGTGGAGACCCAGTACTTC. Translated: CASSDYYGNNVETQYF. V usage is TRBV2 and J usage is TRBJ2-5, with D possibly being TRBD2 (5 bases). Germline CDR1 reads SNHLY; CDR2 reads FYNNEI. The germline V and J ends were trimmed by 3 bases and 5 bases, with 19 bases remaining between them. The CDR3 covers 16 residues.